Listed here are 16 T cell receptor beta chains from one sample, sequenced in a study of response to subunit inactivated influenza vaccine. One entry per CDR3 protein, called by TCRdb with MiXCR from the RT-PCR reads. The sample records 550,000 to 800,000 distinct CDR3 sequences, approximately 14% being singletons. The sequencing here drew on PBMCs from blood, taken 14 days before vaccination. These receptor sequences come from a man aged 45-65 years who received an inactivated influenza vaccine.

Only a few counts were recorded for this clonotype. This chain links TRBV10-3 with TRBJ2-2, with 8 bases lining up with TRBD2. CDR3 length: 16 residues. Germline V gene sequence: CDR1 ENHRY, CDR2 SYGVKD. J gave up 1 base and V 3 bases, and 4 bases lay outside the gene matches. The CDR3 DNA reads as TGTGCCATCAGTGATTTAGCGGGGCAGAACACCGGGGAGCTGTTTTTT. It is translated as CAISDLAGQNTGELFF.

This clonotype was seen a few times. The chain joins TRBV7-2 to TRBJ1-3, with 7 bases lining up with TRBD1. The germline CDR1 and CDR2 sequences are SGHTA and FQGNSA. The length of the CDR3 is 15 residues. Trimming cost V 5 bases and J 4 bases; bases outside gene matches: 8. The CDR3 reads CASSPGQGGGNTIYF. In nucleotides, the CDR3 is TGTGCCAGCAGCCCCGGTCAGGGGGGAGGAAACACCATATATTTT.

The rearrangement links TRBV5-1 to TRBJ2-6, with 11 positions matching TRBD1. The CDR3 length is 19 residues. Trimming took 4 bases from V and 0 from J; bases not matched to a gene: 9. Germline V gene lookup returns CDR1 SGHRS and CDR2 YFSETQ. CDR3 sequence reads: CASSPVGQGVLSGANVLTF. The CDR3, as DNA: TGCGCCAGCAGCCCGGTGGGACAGGGGGTCCTCTCTGGGGCCAACGTCCTGACTTTC.

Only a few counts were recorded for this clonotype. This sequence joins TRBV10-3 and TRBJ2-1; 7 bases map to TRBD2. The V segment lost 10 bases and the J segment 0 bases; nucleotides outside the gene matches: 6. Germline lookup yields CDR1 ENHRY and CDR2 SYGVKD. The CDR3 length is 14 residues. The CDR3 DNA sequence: TGTGCCACCTCCGGGGGGAGCTCCTACAATGAGCAGTTCTTC. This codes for CATSGGSSYNEQFF.

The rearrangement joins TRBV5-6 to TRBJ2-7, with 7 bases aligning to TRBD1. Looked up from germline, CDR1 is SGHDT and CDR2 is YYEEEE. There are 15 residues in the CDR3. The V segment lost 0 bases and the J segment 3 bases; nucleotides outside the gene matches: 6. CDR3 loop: CASSLEPTGSYEQYF. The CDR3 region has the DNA TGTGCCAGCAGCTTGGAACCGACAGGGAGCTACGAGCAGTACTTC.

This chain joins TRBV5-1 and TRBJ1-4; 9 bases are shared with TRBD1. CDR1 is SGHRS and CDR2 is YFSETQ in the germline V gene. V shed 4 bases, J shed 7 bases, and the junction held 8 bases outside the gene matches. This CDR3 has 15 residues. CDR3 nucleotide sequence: TGCGCCAGCAGCACTGAGGGACAGGGAAGTGAAAAACTGTTTTTT. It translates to CASSTEGQGSEKLFF. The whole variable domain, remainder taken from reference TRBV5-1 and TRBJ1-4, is KAGVTQTPRYLIKTRGQQVTLSCSPISGHRSVSWYQQTPGQGLQFLFEYFSETQRNKGNFPGRFSGRQFSNSRSEMNVSTLELGDSALYLCASSTEGQGSEKLFFGSGTQLSVL.

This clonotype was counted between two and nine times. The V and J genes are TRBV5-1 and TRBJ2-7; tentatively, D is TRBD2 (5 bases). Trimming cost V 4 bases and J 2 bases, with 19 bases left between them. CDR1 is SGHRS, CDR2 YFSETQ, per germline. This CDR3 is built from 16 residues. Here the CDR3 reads CASSPDGEPGPYEQYF. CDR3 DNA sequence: TGCGCCAGCAGCCCCGACGGGGAACCTGGGCCCTACGAGCAGTACTTC.

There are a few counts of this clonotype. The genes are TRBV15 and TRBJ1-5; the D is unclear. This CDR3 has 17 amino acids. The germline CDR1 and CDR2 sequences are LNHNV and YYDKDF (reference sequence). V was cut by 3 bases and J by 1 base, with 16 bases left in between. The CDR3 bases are TGTGCCACCAGCAGTGGATTTAGTAGGACCAGCAATCAGCCCCAGCATTTT. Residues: CATSSGFSRTSNQPQHF.

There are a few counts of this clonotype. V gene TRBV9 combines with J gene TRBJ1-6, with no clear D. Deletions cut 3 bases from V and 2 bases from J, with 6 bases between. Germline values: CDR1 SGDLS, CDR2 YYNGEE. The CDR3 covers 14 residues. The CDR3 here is CASSGGTYNSPLHF. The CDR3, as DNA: TGTGCCAGCAGCGGGGGAACCTATAATTCACCCCTCCACTTT.

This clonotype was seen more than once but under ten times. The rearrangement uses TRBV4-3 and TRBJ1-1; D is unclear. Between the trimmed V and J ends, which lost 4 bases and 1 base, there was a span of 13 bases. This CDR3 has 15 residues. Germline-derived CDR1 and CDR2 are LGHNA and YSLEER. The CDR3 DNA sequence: TGCGCCAGCAGCCTGAGGGTTGTGGGGAACACTGAAGCTTTCTTT. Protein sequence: CASSLRVVGNTEAFF.

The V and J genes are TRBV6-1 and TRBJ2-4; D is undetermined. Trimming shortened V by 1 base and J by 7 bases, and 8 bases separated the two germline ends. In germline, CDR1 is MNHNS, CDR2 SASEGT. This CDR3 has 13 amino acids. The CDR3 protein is CASSEGPGNIQYF. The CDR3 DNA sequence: TGTGCCAGCAGTGAAGGACCCGGGAACATTCAGTACTTC.

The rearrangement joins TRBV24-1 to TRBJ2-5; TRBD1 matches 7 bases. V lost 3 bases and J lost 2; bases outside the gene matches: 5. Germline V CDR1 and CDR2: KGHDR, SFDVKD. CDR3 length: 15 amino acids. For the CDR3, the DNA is TGTGCCACCAGTGATCCCGGGACAGTACAAGAGACCCAGTACTTC. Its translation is CATSDPGTVQETQYF.

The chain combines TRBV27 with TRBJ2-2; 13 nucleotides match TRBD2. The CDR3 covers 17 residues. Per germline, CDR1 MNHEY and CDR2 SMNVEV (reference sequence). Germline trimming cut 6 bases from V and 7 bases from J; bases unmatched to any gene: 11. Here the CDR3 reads CASSTFGLAGVIGELFF. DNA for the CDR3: TGTGCCAGCAGCACTTTCGGACTAGCGGGGGTAATCGGGGAGCTGTTTTTT.

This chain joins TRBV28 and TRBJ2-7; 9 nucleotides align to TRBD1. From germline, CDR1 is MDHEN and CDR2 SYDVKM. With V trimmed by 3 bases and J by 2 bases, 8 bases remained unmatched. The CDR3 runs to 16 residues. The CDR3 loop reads CASSFRWGQGTYEQYF. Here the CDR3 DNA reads TGTGCCAGCAGTTTTCGGTGGGGACAGGGAACCTACGAGCAGTACTTC.

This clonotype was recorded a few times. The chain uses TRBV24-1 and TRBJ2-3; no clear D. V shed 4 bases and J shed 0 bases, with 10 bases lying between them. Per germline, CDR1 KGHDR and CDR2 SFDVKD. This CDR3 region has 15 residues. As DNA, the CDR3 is TGTGCCACCAGTGACCACCGGAGCAGCACAGATACGCAGTATTTT. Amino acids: CATSDHRSSTDTQYF.

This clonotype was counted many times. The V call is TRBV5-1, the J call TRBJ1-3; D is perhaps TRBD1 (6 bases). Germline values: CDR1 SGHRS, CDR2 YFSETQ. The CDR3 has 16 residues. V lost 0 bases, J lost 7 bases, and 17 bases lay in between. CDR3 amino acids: CASSLELSGTSNTIYF. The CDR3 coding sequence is TGCGCCAGCAGCTTGGAACTCAGCGGGACAAGTAACACCATATATTTT.